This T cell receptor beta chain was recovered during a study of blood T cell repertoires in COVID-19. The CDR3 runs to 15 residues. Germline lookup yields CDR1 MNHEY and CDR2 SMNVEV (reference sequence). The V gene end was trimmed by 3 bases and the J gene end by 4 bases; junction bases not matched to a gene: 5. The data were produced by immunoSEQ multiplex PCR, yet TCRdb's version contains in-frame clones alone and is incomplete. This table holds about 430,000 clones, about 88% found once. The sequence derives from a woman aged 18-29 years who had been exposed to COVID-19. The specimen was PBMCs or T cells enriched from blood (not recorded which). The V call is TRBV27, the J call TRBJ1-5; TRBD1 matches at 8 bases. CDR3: CASSLARDRNQPQHF. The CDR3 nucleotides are TGTGCCAGCAGTTTGGCCCGGGACAGGAATCAGCCCCAGCATTTT.